This T cell receptor beta chain comes out of a study of human versus mouse CDR3 diversity and MHC coevolution. Measured with immunoSEQ multiplex PCR; TCRdb has only the in-frame clones, and not every one. The table lists about 60,000 clones, 85% to 95% of them singletons, with about 20% in the top ten. The CDR3 runs to 16 residues. V lost 2 bases and J lost 4; bases outside the gene matches: 10. In germline, CDR1 is MRHNA, CDR2 SNTAGT. The sequencing input was naive CD4+ T cells from blood. Subset: CD45RO-negative CD62L-positive naive CD4 T cells. The rearrangement uses TRBV6-4 and TRBJ1-1; the match to TRBD1 covers 7 bases. This receptor was taken from a person between 55 and 70 years old in good health. The CDR3 here is CASSDHHQGGITEAFF. The CDR3 nucleotides read TGTGCCAGCAGTGACCACCATCAGGGGGGTATCACTGAAGCTTTCTTT.